This T cell receptor (beta chain) is drawn from a study of T cells in Graves' hyperthyroidism and ophthalmopathy. Amplified regions were TCR beta CDR3 sequences from RNA transcripts. Primed by the HTBI set, a first-round RT-PCR was run on the TCR CDR3. TCRdb re-called the multiplex PCR reads through MiXCR, storing one row per CDR3 protein. Of about 700,000 distinct CDR3 sequences in the sample, 14% were seen once. Clinicians diagnosed patients from clinical symptoms, serum thyroxine and TRAb, thyroid ultrasound and orbital computed tomography. The CDR3 spans 13 residues. V dropped 5 bases and J dropped 10; count of bases not matched to a gene: 3. The germline gives CDR1 SQVTM, CDR2 ANQGSEA.

This clonotype originated in a woman between 18 and 30 years old with Graves' hyperthyroidism. This chain connects TRBV29-1 to TRBJ2-1, with 15 bases that match TRBD2. The specimen was blood. CDR3 DNA: TGCAGCGTTAGGGGGACTAGCGGGAGGGAGCAGTTCTTC. Its translation: CSVRGTSGREQFF.